One sample yielded the 21 T cell receptor beta chains listed below, sequenced in a study of blood T cell repertoires in COVID-19. The table came from immunoSEQ multiplex PCR; TCRdb's copy has only in-frame clones and leaves some out. The table records more than 90,000 clones, 75% to 85% of them present only once. Sequencing input: peripheral blood. These receptors originate from an elderly woman with acute or convalescent COVID-19.

V gene TRBV28 combines with J gene TRBJ1-1; D is unclear. This CDR3 is built from 16 residues. Trimming took 7 bases from V and 1 from J, leaving 19 bases between them. In germline, CDR1 is MDHEN, CDR2 SYDVKM. The CDR3 protein is CASNLHPRSRNTEAFF. Written as DNA, the CDR3 is TGTGCCAGCAACCTTCACCCCAGGTCCCGGAACACTGAAGCTTTCTTT.

This clone showed up just a few times. CDR3 coding DNA: TGTGCCAGCAGTTCCGGGACAGCTAACTATGGCTACACCTTC. Translated, it gives CASSSGTANYGYTF. The rearrangement uses TRBV27 and TRBJ1-2; 7 nucleotides agree with TRBD1. CDR1 and CDR2 from the germline V gene are MNHEY and SMNVEV (reference sequence). The CDR3 extends over 14 amino acids. Trimming at V came to 4 bases and at J to 0 bases, leaving 2 bases not matched to a gene.

The chain is built from TRBV2 and TRBJ2-7; 10 bases are shared with TRBD2. The CDR3 contains 13 residues. Trimming cost V 7 bases and J 1 base; bases outside gene matches: 1. The V gene's germline CDR1 is SNHLY and CDR2 FYNNEI. The CDR3 coding sequence is TGTGCCAGCAAGGGACTAGCGTCCTACGAGCAGTACTTC. Protein product: CASKGLASYEQYF.

The CDR3 bases are TGTGCCAGCAGTAACGGGCAGGGGGTGAATGGCTACACCTTC. Translating it yields CASSNGQGVNGYTF. The V call is TRBV6-6, the J call TRBJ1-2, with 7 positions matching TRBD1. The CDR3 has 14 amino acids. CDR1 and CDR2 (germline): MNHNY, SVGAGI (reference sequence). V dropped 5 bases and J dropped 6; count of bases not matched to a gene: 9.

The chain recombines TRBV2 with TRBJ2-5; 8 bases map to TRBD2. The CDR3 length is 16 residues. From germline, CDR1 is SNHLY and CDR2 FYNNEI. Losses at the gene ends were 3 bases for V and 1 base for J; bases not matched to a gene: 7. CDR3 DNA: TGTGCCAGCAGTGATAAATCCGGGACTAGCCAAGAGACCCAGTACTTC. Its translation: CASSDKSGTSQETQYF. Filled out from reference TRBV2 and TRBJ2-5, the complete variable domain reads EPEVTQTPSHQVTQMGQEVILRCVPISNHLYFYWYRQILGQKVEFLVSFYNNEISEKSEIFDDQFSVERPDGSNFTLKIRSTKLEDSAMYFCASSDKSGTSQETQYFGPGTRLLVL.

This clone was counted a few times. V is TRBV2 and J is TRBJ1-2; D is unresolved. The CDR3 is 13 residues long. Trimming removed 2 bases from V and 4 bases from J, with 8 bases in between. Germline values: CDR1 SNHLY, CDR2 FYNNEI. The CDR3 DNA reads as TGTGCCAGCAGTGAACGCCAGTCCTATGGCTACACCTTC. This codes for CASSERQSYGYTF.

The CDR3 loop reads CASSPRTGYNEQFF. As DNA, the CDR3 is TGTGCCAGCAGCCCCAGGACAGGGTACAATGAGCAGTTCTTC. V and J are TRBV11-3 and TRBJ2-1, with TRBD1 matching 8 bases. Trimming took 5 bases from V and 4 from J; bases not matched to a gene: 4. Germline assignment: CDR1 SGHNT and CDR2 YENEEA. The CDR3 has 14 amino acids.

V usage is TRBV7-2 and J usage is TRBJ1-6; no firm D call. In germline, CDR1 is SGHTA, CDR2 FQGNSA. This CDR3 spans 13 amino acids. V lost 5 bases, J lost 9 bases, and 11 bases lay in between. This CDR3 reads CASSPRGGSPLHF. The CDR3 region has the DNA TGTGCCAGCAGCCCCAGAGGTGGTTCACCCCTCCACTTT.

V and J are TRBV2 and TRBJ2-3; 9 bases match TRBD2. Trimming at V came to 5 bases and at J to 2 bases, leaving 5 bases not matched to a gene. Looked up from germline, CDR1 is SNHLY and CDR2 is FYNNEI. This CDR3 has 15 residues. CDR3 region: CASSLAGGPTDTQYF. Here the CDR3 DNA reads TGTGCCAGCAGTCTGGCGGGAGGGCCCACAGATACGCAGTATTTT.

The chain couples TRBV5-6 to TRBJ1-2, with D maybe TRBD1 (6 bases). Between the trimmed V and J ends, which lost 3 bases and 2 bases, there was a span of 11 bases. The CDR3 runs 14 residues. Per the germline V gene, CDR1 is SGHDT and CDR2 is YYEEEE. The CDR3 sequence is CASSYGGQNYGYTF. For the CDR3, the DNA is TGTGCCAGCAGCTACGGGGGGCAAAACTATGGCTACACCTTC.

This sequence joins TRBV30 and TRBJ2-5; 8 bases line up with TRBD1. The V segment lost 2 bases and the J segment 5 bases; nucleotides outside the gene matches: 4. The CDR3 contains 13 residues. The germline CDR1 and CDR2 sequences are GTSNPN and SVGIG (reference sequence). CDR3 sequence: CAWSSGGAETQYF. CDR3 coding DNA: TGTGCCTGGAGTTCAGGGGGCGCCGAGACCCAGTACTTC.

The rearrangement uses TRBV15 and TRBJ1-2, with 7 positions matching TRBD1. Trimming cost V 0 bases and J 8 bases; bases outside gene matches: 12. CDR3 length: 16 residues. The germline V gene has CDR1 LNHNV and CDR2 YYDKDF (reference sequence). The CDR3 sequence is CATSRDRQGPLGGYTF. DNA for the CDR3: TGTGCCACCAGCAGAGATCGACAGGGTCCCTTAGGCGGCTACACCTTC.

This clone was observed a few times. This chain links TRBV4-2 with TRBJ2-1; 11 bases line up with TRBD2. The V gene's germline CDR1 is LGHNA and CDR2 YNFKEQ. The CDR3 is made up of 16 amino acids. Trimming removed 4 bases from V and 6 bases from J; junction bases left unmatched: 8. CDR3 in amino acids: CASSPLSGGAANEQFF. CDR3 DNA: TGTGCCAGCAGCCCTCTTAGCGGGGGGGCCGCCAATGAGCAGTTCTTC.

This clone has just a few counts. The V gene is TRBV4-3, the J gene TRBJ2-7; weak D call: TRBD2 (5 bases). Germline lookup yields CDR1 LGHNA and CDR2 YSLEER. V was pared by 0 bases and J by 3 bases, with 15 bases between. There are 16 residues in the CDR3. The CDR3 reads CASSQDRGQAYYEQYF. The CDR3 DNA is TGCGCCAGCAGCCAAGATCGGGGTCAGGCTTACTACGAGCAGTACTTC.

The chain has TRBV27 and TRBJ1-2; 11 positions match TRBD1. The CDR3 runs to 14 residues. In germline, CDR1 is MNHEY, CDR2 SMNVEV (reference sequence). The V segment lost 6 bases and the J segment 4 bases; nucleotides outside the gene matches: 4. The DNA of the CDR3 is TGTGCCAGCAGGCGGGACAGGGGGTCCTATGGCTACACCTTC. Amino acids: CASRRDRGSYGYTF.

This clone has more than one count but fewer than ten. The V call is TRBV5-1, the J call TRBJ1-1; D unresolved. The CDR3 loop spans 15 amino acids. Germline V lookup: CDR1 SGHRS, CDR2 YFSETQ. Trimming left V 2 bases short and J 5 bases short, with 16 bases between. CDR3 region: CASSLMDFGGTEAFF. The CDR3 nucleotides are TGCGCCAGCAGCTTAATGGACTTCGGCGGGACTGAAGCTTTCTTT.

The chain is built from TRBV18 and TRBJ1-2, with a weak D call TRBD1 (5 bases). Trimming stripped 6 bases from V and 1 base from J, with 9 bases between. The CDR3 loop spans 13 amino acids. Germline CDR1 is KGHSH and CDR2 is LQKENI. The CDR3, as DNA: TGTGCCAGCTCGTCCGACAGTAACTATGGCTACACCTTC. Protein sequence: CASSSDSNYGYTF.

The chain joins TRBV5-1 to TRBJ1-2; D unclear. The CDR3 totals 14 residues. Germline CDR1 SGHRS, CDR2 YFSETQ. Between the trimmed V and J ends, which lost 0 bases and 2 bases, there was a span of 8 bases. The CDR3 region has the DNA TGCGCCAGCAGCTTGGACCGTGAGAACTATGGCTACACCTTC. This codes for CASSLDRENYGYTF.

A word on this clone: The sample carries other DNA sequences with the same CDR3. CDR3 residues: CAISDGGWETQYF. The DNA for the CDR3 is TGTGCCATCAGTGACGGAGGGTGGGAGACCCAGTACTTC. J is TRBJ2-5 and V is TRBV10-3; weak D call: TRBD2 (6 bases). The CDR3 extends over 13 amino acids. CDR1 is ENHRY, CDR2 SYGVKD, per germline. The germline V and J ends were trimmed by 3 bases and 5 bases, with 10 bases remaining between them.

The chain is built from TRBV9 and TRBJ1-4; 11 nucleotides line up with TRBD1. The CDR3 consists of 16 residues. V was pared by 4 bases and J by 8 bases, with 10 bases of the junction left unmatched. Germline V gives CDR1 SGDLS, CDR2 YYNGEE. The CDR3 nucleotides are TGTGCCAGCAGCTTGACGCCGGGACAGGGGGGGGAAAAACTGTTTTTT. Translated, it gives CASSLTPGQGGEKLFF.

In this sample, this clone turned up once. The chain employs TRBV7-8 and TRBJ2-5, with D possibly matching TRBD2 (6 bases). Germline lookup yields CDR1 SGHVS and CDR2 FQNEAQ. The CDR3 sequence is 16 residues long. V was cut by 1 base and J by 2 bases, with 14 bases left in between. CDR3 DNA: TGTGCCAGCAGCTTAGTCTTGGGACTGTCACAAGAGACCCAGTACTTC. Protein sequence: CASSLVLGLSQETQYF.